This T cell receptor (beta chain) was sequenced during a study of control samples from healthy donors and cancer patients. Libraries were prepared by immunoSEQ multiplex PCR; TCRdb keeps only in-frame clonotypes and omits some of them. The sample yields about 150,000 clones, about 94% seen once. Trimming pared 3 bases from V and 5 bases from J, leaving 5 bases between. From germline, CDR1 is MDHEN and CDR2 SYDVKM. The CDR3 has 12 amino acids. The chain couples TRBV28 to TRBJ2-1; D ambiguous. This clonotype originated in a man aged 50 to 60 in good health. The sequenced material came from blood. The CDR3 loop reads CASSFEDNEQFF. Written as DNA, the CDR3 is TGTGCCAGCAGTTTTGAAGACAATGAGCAGTTCTTC.